The 15 T cell receptor beta chains below come from one sample, sequenced in a study of blood T cell repertoires in COVID-19. Data came from immunoSEQ multiplex PCR; TCRdb stores just in-frame clones and leaves some out. The data show about 250,000 clones, approximately 88% seen once. The sequencing sample was made of peripheral blood. The source is a woman between 40 and 55 years old who had recovered from COVID-19.

The chain combines TRBV3-1 (or the pseudogene TRBV3-2) with TRBJ1-1; 7 bases map to TRBD1. Germline CDR1 and CDR2: LGHDT and YNNKEL (reference sequence). Unmatched junction bases numbered 13, after V lost 0 bases and J lost 12 bases. The CDR3 covers 15 residues. CDR3 DNA sequence: TGTGCCAGCAGCCAAGATTCCCAGGGGGAACAAATGTCTTTCTTT. As protein: CASSQDSQGEQMSFF.

This chain connects TRBV7-9 to TRBJ2-3, with TRBD2 matching 9 bases. V was clipped by 5 bases and J by 5 bases; unmatched bases: 8. The CDR3 runs 15 residues. Germline CDR1 is SEHNR and CDR2 is FQNEAQ (reference sequence). Here the CDR3 reads CASSPFPREGDTQYF. CDR3 nucleotides: TGTGCCAGCAGCCCCTTCCCGCGGGAGGGAGATACGCAGTATTTT.

V and J are TRBV27 and TRBJ2-7; 8 bases match TRBD1. This CDR3 contains 13 residues. V lost 6 bases to trimming and J lost 5 bases; unmatched junction nucleotides: 6. Looked up from germline, CDR1 is MNHEY and CDR2 is SMNVEV (reference sequence). CDR3 sequence reads: CASSRLDRDEQYF. The CDR3 bases are TGTGCCAGCAGCCGCCTGGACAGGGACGAGCAGTACTTC.

The CDR3 loop reads CASSIDQTGGIGNQPQHF. CDR3 DNA: TGTGCCAGTAGTATAGATCAAACAGGGGGCATAGGCAATCAGCCCCAGCATTTT. The V gene is TRBV19, the J gene TRBJ1-5, with TRBD1 identical over 9 bases. Unmatched junction bases numbered 8, after V lost 0 bases and J lost 2 bases. The CDR3 loop spans 18 amino acids. Looked up from germline, CDR1 is LNHDA and CDR2 is SQIVND (reference sequence).

The chain carries TRBV19 and TRBJ1-4; D gene ambiguous. Germline V gives CDR1 LNHDA, CDR2 SQIVND (reference sequence). The CDR3 contains 15 residues. Trimming left V 6 bases short and J 0 bases short, with 11 bases between. The CDR3 sequence: CASSLNRATNEKLFF. In DNA, the CDR3 is TGTGCCAGTAGCCTTAACAGAGCAACTAATGAAAAACTGTTTTTT. Based on the CDR3 plus reference TRBV19 and TRBJ1-4, the full variable domain is DGGITQSPKYLFRKEGQNVTLSCEQNLNHDAMYWYRQDPGQGLRLIYYSQIVNDFQKGDIAEGYSVSREKKESFPLTVTSAQKNPTAFYLCASSLNRATNEKLFFGSGTQLSVL.

The table lists this clone with a count of one. The chain uses TRBV2 and TRBJ1-5; unclear D gene. This CDR3 has 16 amino acids. Germline V gene sequence: CDR1 SNHLY, CDR2 FYNNEI. Trimming left V 0 bases short and J 4 bases short, with 13 bases between. CDR3 DNA: TGTGCCAGCAGTGAAGCCTTCCCAGGACTTAATCAGCCCCAGCATTTT. Translated, it gives CASSEAFPGLNQPQHF. Using reference TRBV2 and TRBJ1-5 for the parts outside the CDR3, the full variable domain is EPEVTQTPSHQVTQMGQEVILRCVPISNHLYFYWYRQILGQKVEFLVSFYNNEISEKSEIFDDQFSVERPDGSNFTLKIRSTKLEDSAMYFCASSEAFPGLNQPQHFGDGTRLSIL.

The J gene is TRBJ2-5, the V gene TRBV7-8; tentative D call: TRBD2 (5 bases). The CDR3 has 16 residues. V was cut by 0 bases and J by 7 bases, with 18 bases left in between. Germline CDR1 is SGHVS and CDR2 is FQNEAQ. The CDR3 DNA is TGTGCCAGCAGCTTAGCGGTCGCAGCGGCCGTTGGGACCCAGTACTTC. It yields the protein CASSLAVAAAVGTQYF.

J is TRBJ2-1 and V is TRBV5-6; 7 nucleotides line up with TRBD2. V trimming: 4 bases; J trimming: 6 bases; junction bases outside the gene matches: 13. CDR3 size: 16 residues. Germline V gene lookup returns CDR1 SGHDT and CDR2 YYEEEE. CDR3 bases: TGTGCCAGCAGCGCACCTAGCGGCAGACTTATCAATGAGCAGTTCTTC. It specifies CASSAPSGRLINEQFF.

The chain links TRBV14 to TRBJ2-3; TRBD2 agrees at 9 bases. J lost 0 bases, V lost 4 bases, and 2 bases had no gene match. Germline assignment: CDR1 SGHDN and CDR2 FVKESK. The CDR3 is 15 residues long. CDR3 in amino acids: CASSPTSGSTDTQYF. The CDR3 DNA is TGTGCCAGCAGCCCGACTAGCGGTAGCACAGATACGCAGTATTTT.

The chain joins TRBV27 to TRBJ2-7, with 7 bases fitting TRBD1. Per the germline V gene, CDR1 is MNHEY and CDR2 is SMNVEV (reference sequence). Trimming cost V 7 bases and J 0 bases; bases outside gene matches: 9. This CDR3 region has 15 residues. The CDR3 nucleotides read TGTGCCAGCAAAATCTCCGGGACAGCCTCCTACGAGCAGTACTTC. Translation: CASKISGTASYEQYF.

In the case of this clone: The same CDR3 also results from other DNA sequences found in this sample. The chain has TRBV7-2 and TRBJ2-2, with a weak D call TRBD1 (6 bases). Germline V gives CDR1 SGHTA, CDR2 FQGNSA. V gave up 0 bases and J gave up 4 bases, with 6 bases separating them. The CDR3 spans 14 residues. The CDR3 loop is CASSLAGGTGELFF. The DNA for the CDR3 is TGTGCCAGCAGCTTAGCAGGGGGCACCGGGGAGCTGTTTTTT.

The chain has TRBV19 and TRBJ2-1, with 7 bases aligning to TRBD2. The V segment lost 3 bases and the J segment 6 bases; nucleotides outside the gene matches: 5. The CDR3 spans 14 residues. Germline CDR1 reads LNHDA; CDR2 reads SQIVND (reference sequence). The CDR3 is CASSMGEGLNEQFF. CDR3 bases: TGTGCCAGTAGTATGGGGGAGGGCCTCAATGAGCAGTTCTTC.

V usage is TRBV18 and J usage is TRBJ2-5; the D gene is possibly TRBD2 (6 bases). The germline gives CDR1 KGHSH, CDR2 LQKENI. Trimming cost V 3 bases and J 6 bases, with 14 bases left between them. The CDR3 is made up of 14 amino acids. The CDR3 protein is CASSPGGVGQTQYF. As DNA, the CDR3 is TGTGCCAGCTCACCCGGGGGTGTCGGACAGACCCAGTACTTC.

The chain has TRBV7-3 and TRBJ2-3, with a weak D call TRBD1 (5 bases). Trimming stripped 2 bases from V and 1 base from J, with 10 bases between. Looked up from germline, CDR1 is SGHTA and CDR2 is FQGTGA. The CDR3 covers 15 residues. The CDR3 region is CASSLFETGTDTQYF. The CDR3 coding sequence is TGTGCCAGCAGCTTATTCGAGACAGGCACAGATACGCAGTATTTT. The full variable domain, its missing parts supplied by reference TRBV7-3 and TRBJ2-3, is GAGVSQTPSNKVTEKGKYVELRCDPISGHTALYWYRQSLGQGPEFLIYFQGTGAADDSGLPNDRFFAVRPEGSVSTLKIQRTERGDSAVYLCASSLFETGTDTQYFGPGTRLTVL.

CDR3 residues: CASGRGSFPREQYF. The DNA for the CDR3 is TGTGCCAGCGGGAGGGGGAGTTTCCCTAGGGAGCAGTACTTC. The chain carries TRBV13 and TRBJ2-7; D possibly corresponds to TRBD2 (7 bases). The CDR3 consists of 14 residues. CDR1 and CDR2 (germline): PRHDT, FYEKMQ (reference sequence). V lost 8 bases and J 7 bases, leaving 21 bases between the germline ends.